The 3 T cell receptor beta chains in this list originate from one sample, sequenced in a study of blood T cells in healthy people across ages. Primed by a sample-barcoded 5' primer and a J-beta primer mix, a second PCR proceeded for roughly 6 to 12 cycles. MiXCR was run by TCRdb on the 5' RACE reads, yielding one entry per CDR3 protein. Seen here are some 900,000 distinct CDR3 sequences, around 48% observed once, and the top ten hold 13%. Sequencing was carried out using blood. These TCRs come from a man aged 30 to 45 in good health.

There are a few counts of this clonotype. This chain uses TRBV27 with TRBJ1-5; D is unresolved. The ends were cut back, 3 bases at V and 3 bases at J, with 9 bases in the middle. This CDR3 contains 14 residues. CDR1 and CDR2 (germline): MNHEY, SMNVEV (reference sequence). The CDR3 DNA sequence: TGTGCCAGCAGTTTCGGCAGCCCCAATCAGCCCCAGCATTTT. It is translated as CASSFGSPNQPQHF.

The rearrangement uses TRBV11-1 and TRBJ2-5, with D unclear. CDR3 length: 16 amino acids. Germline CDR1 is SGHAT and CDR2 is FQDESV (reference sequence). The V and J ends lost 4 bases and 3 bases respectively, with 18 bases between them. CDR3 DNA sequence: TGTGCCAGCAGCTCAAGCCGGGTTCTTATCGAAGAGACCCAGTACTTC. This gives the protein CASSSSRVLIEETQYF.

This clonotype was seen a handful of times. J is TRBJ2-1 and V is TRBV20-1, with 9 bases lining up with TRBD1. Per the germline V gene, CDR1 is DFQATT and CDR2 is SNEGSKA (reference sequence). J was trimmed by 8 bases and V by 0 bases; bases with no gene match: 2. The CDR3 loop spans 13 amino acids. CDR3 DNA: TGCAGTGCTAGAGACGACAGGGGGGATGAGCAGTTCTTC. Translating gives CSARDDRGDEQFF.